The clone carrying this TCR beta chain was observed a handful of times. The sample originates from a study of T cells after yellow fever vaccination. One entry per CDR3 protein results from TCRdb running MiXCR on the 5' RACE reads. The sample shows tens of thousands of distinct CDR3 sequences, 5.5% of them seen only once. This material consisted of PBMCs, either bulk or a sorted T-cell subset (CD4+, CD8+, memory, or dextramer-sorted; not recorded which), taken 15 days after the yellow fever booster vaccination. This TCR derives from a man between 25 and 39 years old who received the YFV17D yellow fever vaccine.

The CDR3 sequence: CASRLEATAQETQYF. The CDR3 DNA is TGTGCAAGTCGCTTAGAGGCCACAGCCCAAGAGACCCAGTACTTC. This chain joins TRBV12-2 and TRBJ2-5. TRBV12-2 is given as a pseudogene. This CDR3 comprises 15 residues.